This TCR beta chain derives from a study of cytomegalovirus exposure and HLA in healthy donors. Study overall: An earlier analysis identified 120 million or so unique TCR beta sequences in some 170 million T cells.

Primers for the PCR totalled 60 Vbeta and 13 Jbeta. Only in-frame clones appear in the TCRdb table, and some are missing; sequencing was by immunoSEQ multiplex PCR. Its table records about 140,000 clones. Findings of the study overall: Previous analysis showed most TCR beta V segments were productive about 87% or about 30% of the time. The classifier reportedly diagnosed cytomegalovirus status with high specificity and sensitivity.

On this clone itself: Its target is not known.

Germline assignment: CDR1 MNHEY and CDR2 SMNVEV (reference sequence). Germline trimming cut 8 bases from V and 7 bases from J; bases unmatched to any gene: 14. The CDR3 loop spans 17 amino acids. V is TRBV27 and J is TRBJ2-1; 13 nucleotides align to TRBD2. Material: PBMCs. The sequence came from a young woman in good health and CMV-seronegative. The CDR3 DNA sequence: TGTGCCAGCTCCCTTTGGGGCCAGGGACTAGCGGGAAATGAGCAGTTCTTC. Translating gives CASSLWGQGLAGNEQFF.